The rows below give T cell receptor beta chains drawn from one sample of a study of shared clonotypes between healthy human individuals. Profiled with immunoSEQ multiplex PCR; TCRdb holds only in-frame clones, not every one. The repertoire holds 2 million to 2.5 million clones, approximately 95% seen once, with 0.3% to 0.4% in the top ten. The source material was naive CD4+ T cells from PBMCs. These receptor sequences come from a young man in good health. Some clones in this sample may be carry-over from other donors' samples. Both conserved end residues are part of each CDR3. Fields, in order: CDR3 DNA, CDR3 protein, V gene, D gene, clone size, J gene. The D gene is left open where the match is weak. The size field is filled for only some rows; it gives once, few, many or a size class.

DNA: TGTGCCAGCAGCTTCAGACTAGCGGGGTACAATGAGCAGTTCTTC; CDR3: CASSFRLAGYNEQFF; V: TRBV6-5; D: TRBD2; size: .; J: TRBJ2-1
DNA: TGTGCCACCAGCTCCGGACTAGCGGGACACCCAGAGACCCAGTACTTC; CDR3: CATSSGLAGHPETQYF; V: TRBV15; D: TRBD2; size: .; J: TRBJ2-5
DNA: TGCGCCAGTTCCCGGGGACCTGACGCTGAAGCTTTCTTT; CDR3: CASSRGPDAEAFF; V: TRBV5-1; D: .; size: .; J: TRBJ1-1
DNA: TGTGCCAGCTTTCCAGGACGGGTCACGCGCGGCTACACCTTC; CDR3: CASFPGRVTRGYTF; V: TRBV28; D: .; size: .; J: TRBJ1-2
DNA: TGTGCCACCAGCAACCTTGGGTGGGGGGGCGGTGAGACCCAGTACTTC; CDR3: CATSNLGWGGGETQYF; V: TRBV15; D: .; size: .; J: TRBJ2-5
DNA: TGTGCCAGCAGCCGAGCGGGAACGAACTACGAGCAGTACTTC; CDR3: CASSRAGTNYEQYF; V: TRBV6-1; D: TRBD2; size: .; J: TRBJ2-7
DNA: TGCGCCAGCAGCCTCGGGGCGGAGATCTACAATGAGCAGTTCTTC; CDR3: CASSLGAEIYNEQFF; V: TRBV4-1; D: .; size: .; J: TRBJ2-1
DNA: TGTGCCAGCAGTTTAAGTGGGACAGGGTCTCAGCCCCAGCATTTT; CDR3: CASSLSGTGSQPQHF; V: TRBV28; D: TRBD1; size: .; J: TRBJ1-5
DNA: TGTGCCAGCAGTTCGGGGGTTGTGGCGGGAGGGAACACCGGGGAGCTGTTTTTT; CDR3: CASSSGVVAGGNTGELFF; V: TRBV27; D: TRBD2; size: .; J: TRBJ2-2
DNA: TGTGCCAGCAGTGTCGACGCGCTCGGGGAGCCCCAGCATTTT; CDR3: CASSVDALGEPQHF; V: TRBV2; D: .; size: .; J: TRBJ1-5
DNA: TGTGCCAGCAGCCAAGAAAGGACTAGTTACGCCGGGGAGCTGTTTTTT; CDR3: CASSQERTSYAGELFF; V: TRBV4-2; D: TRBD2; size: .; J: TRBJ2-2
DNA: TGTGCCAGCAGCTTAGGGGTAGGAGAGACCCAGTACTTC; CDR3: CASSLGVGETQYF; V: TRBV7-2; D: .; size: .; J: TRBJ2-5
DNA: TGCGCCAGCAGCTTCGTCGGTGGAAACACCATATATTTT; CDR3: CASSFVGGNTIYF; V: TRBV5-1; D: .; size: .; J: TRBJ1-3
DNA: TGCGCCAGCAGCCAAATCGCCGGGGAGCTGTTTTTT; CDR3: CASSQIAGELFF; V: TRBV4-1; D: .; size: .; J: TRBJ2-2
DNA: TGTGCCTGGAGACGTAGCGGGAGGGCCCCAGATACGCAGTATTTT; CDR3: CAWRRSGRAPDTQYF; V: TRBV30; D: TRBD2; size: .; J: TRBJ2-3
DNA: TGTGCCAGTGGAACCTCGGTGGCGGAGAGCACAGATACGCAGTATTTT; CDR3: CASGTSVAESTDTQYF; V: TRBV28; D: .; size: .; J: TRBJ2-3
DNA: TGCGCCAGCAGCTTGCTGTGGACAGGGGGGTACAATGAGCAGTTCTTC; CDR3: CASSLLWTGGYNEQFF; V: TRBV5-1; D: TRBD1; size: .; J: TRBJ2-1
DNA: TGTGCCAGTAGTGGGACTAGCGGGAGTATAACCTACAATGAGCAGTTCTTC; CDR3: CASSGTSGSITYNEQFF; V: TRBV19; D: TRBD2; size: .; J: TRBJ2-1
DNA: TGCAGCGGACAGGGGGCCGGGAACACTGAAGCTTTCTTT; CDR3: CSGQGAGNTEAFF; V: TRBV29-1; D: TRBD1; size: .; J: TRBJ1-1
DNA: TGTGCCAGCTCACCAGACAGGGGTTCCTACGAGCAGTACTTC; CDR3: CASSPDRGSYEQYF; V: TRBV18; D: TRBD1; size: .; J: TRBJ2-7
DNA: TGCAGTGCTAGAGATGGCGTGGGACTGTTTTTT; CDR3: CSARDGVGLFF; V: TRBV20-1; D: .; size: .; J: TRBJ1-4
DNA: TGCGCCAGCAGCCCTCGGGACCCGAACACCGGGGAGCTGTTTTTT; CDR3: CASSPRDPNTGELFF; V: TRBV5-1; D: .; size: .; J: TRBJ2-2
DNA: TGCGCCAGCAGCTGGACTCACCCCGGGGTGGGCACTGAAGCTTTCTTT; CDR3: CASSWTHPGVGTEAFF; V: TRBV5-1; D: .; size: .; J: TRBJ1-1
DNA: TGTGCCAGTAGCCGGAATGCCGGGACCCCCAGCTCCTACGAGCAGTACTTC; CDR3: CASSRNAGTPSSYEQYF; V: TRBV19; D: .; size: once; J: TRBJ2-7
DNA: TGTGCCAGTACCCTTTCAGGGGCCACTGAAGCTTTCTTT; CDR3: CASTLSGATEAFF; V: TRBV19; D: .; size: .; J: TRBJ1-1
DNA: TGCAGCGTTGGGGAGGGTTATATCTACGAGCAGTACTTC; CDR3: CSVGEGYIYEQYF; V: TRBV29-1; D: TRBD2; size: .; J: TRBJ2-7
DNA: TGCGCCAGCACCTCCCGGGTACTAGCGGGAACAGGGGAGGAGACCCAGTACTTC; CDR3: CASTSRVLAGTGEETQYF; V: TRBV5-1; D: TRBD2; size: .; J: TRBJ2-5
DNA: TGTGCCAGCAGCTTAAGGGGACCCACTACAGATACGCAGTATTTT; CDR3: CASSLRGPTTDTQYF; V: TRBV7-3; D: .; size: .; J: TRBJ2-3
DNA: TGCGCCAGCGTGCTTTCCGGGACAGGGCAGAATGAGCAGTTCTTC; CDR3: CASVLSGTGQNEQFF; V: TRBV23-1; D: TRBD1; size: .; J: TRBJ2-1
DNA: TGTGCCATCGGCCCCGGCAAGTTAGGTGAAAAACTGTTTTTT; CDR3: CAIGPGKLGEKLFF; V: TRBV6-1; D: .; size: .; J: TRBJ1-4
DNA: TGTGCCAGCAGCCTTTGGACAGGGCGGGGTGGTGAAGCTTTCTTT; CDR3: CASSLWTGRGGEAFF; V: TRBV7-6; D: TRBD1; size: .; J: TRBJ1-1
DNA: TGTGCCAGCAGCTTCGGGGGGGGCACTGAAGCTTTCTTT; CDR3: CASSFGGGTEAFF; V: TRBV5-4; D: .; size: .; J: TRBJ1-1
DNA: TGTGCCACTTCGACTAGCACGTTGGAGACCCAGTACTTC; CDR3: CATSTSTLETQYF; V: TRBV2; D: TRBD2; size: .; J: TRBJ2-5
DNA: TGTGCCAGCAGCCAGACCCGGGGGACTGAAGCTTTCTTT; CDR3: CASSQTRGTEAFF; V: TRBV7-8; D: .; size: .; J: TRBJ1-1
DNA: TGCGCCAGCAGCTCGGAGCGGGCTGAAAACATTCAGTACTTC; CDR3: CASSSERAENIQYF; V: TRBV5-1; D: .; size: .; J: TRBJ2-4
DNA: TGTGCCTGGAGTAACGGGGTGGACTATGGCTACACCTTC; CDR3: CAWSNGVDYGYTF; V: TRBV30; D: .; size: .; J: TRBJ1-2
DNA: TGCGCCAGCAGCGCGCCTGGGGCAGGGGCTTCCGGGGAGCTGTTTTTT; CDR3: CASSAPGAGASGELFF; V: TRBV5-1; D: .; size: .; J: TRBJ2-2
DNA: TGCAGTGCTAAACAGGGGAATGGCTACACCTTC; CDR3: CSAKQGNGYTF; V: TRBV20-1; D: TRBD1; size: .; J: TRBJ1-2
DNA: TGTGCCAGCAGCGGACAGGGGGGGCGCACAGATACGCAGTATTTT; CDR3: CASSGQGGRTDTQYF; V: TRBV2; D: TRBD1; size: .; J: TRBJ2-3
DNA: TGTGCCAGCAGTCCTCGGACAGGGGGCTTACAACTGTTTTTT; CDR3: CASSPRTGGLQLFF; V: TRBV6-5; D: TRBD1; size: once; J: TRBJ1-4
DNA: TGCGCCAGCAGCTTGTCCACGGGACAGGGTCTTTCCGAGCAGTACTTC; CDR3: CASSLSTGQGLSEQYF; V: TRBV5-1; D: TRBD1; size: .; J: TRBJ2-7
DNA: TGCAGCGTTTCGGGACTAGCGGAATTCGTAGATACGCAGTATTTT; CDR3: CSVSGLAEFVDTQYF; V: TRBV29-1; D: TRBD2; size: .; J: TRBJ2-3
DNA: TGTGCCAGCAGTTTGAGCAGGGGTAACTATGGCTACACCTTC; CDR3: CASSLSRGNYGYTF; V: TRBV28; D: .; size: once; J: TRBJ1-2
DNA: TGTGCCAGCTCACCACGTTCAGGGGGTGACGCAGATACGCAGTATTTT; CDR3: CASSPRSGGDADTQYF; V: TRBV18; D: TRBD1; size: .; J: TRBJ2-3
DNA: TGTGCCAGCTCCGAGGGGCTCGAACGTGATGGCTACACCTTC; CDR3: CASSEGLERDGYTF; V: TRBV28; D: .; size: .; J: TRBJ1-2
DNA: TGTGCCAGCAGCTTAGGGTCCCATACTGAAGCTTTCTTT; CDR3: CASSLGSHTEAFF; V: TRBV7-3; D: .; size: once; J: TRBJ1-1
DNA: TGTGCCAGCAGCCAAGGCAGGGGCGCGAGCACCGGGGAGCTGTTTTTT; CDR3: CASSQGRGASTGELFF; V: TRBV7-3; D: .; size: .; J: TRBJ2-2
DNA: TGTGCCAGCAGCCGACCCCCGGCCCATCAGCCCCAGCATTTT; CDR3: CASSRPPAHQPQHF; V: TRBV7-9; D: .; size: .; J: TRBJ1-5
DNA: TGCGCCAGCAGCTTGTGGACACGCCAAGAGACCCAGTACTTC; CDR3: CASSLWTRQETQYF; V: TRBV5-1; D: .; size: .; J: TRBJ2-5
DNA: TGTGCCAGCAGCTTAGGACAGTTATATCAGCCCCAGCATTTT; CDR3: CASSLGQLYQPQHF; V: TRBV7-2; D: .; size: .; J: TRBJ1-5
DNA: TGTGCCAGCAGCTTTGGACAGTGGGAAAAACTGTTTTTT; CDR3: CASSFGQWEKLFF; V: TRBV7-9; D: .; size: .; J: TRBJ1-4
DNA: TGTGCCAGCAGTTCCCCGCGAGCGACCTCCTACGAGCAGTACTTC; CDR3: CASSSPRATSYEQYF; V: TRBV27; D: .; size: .; J: TRBJ2-7
DNA: TGTGCCAGCAGCTTGAGGGACAGCCTTTACGAGCAGTACTTC; CDR3: CASSLRDSLYEQYF; V: TRBV7-2; D: TRBD1; size: .; J: TRBJ2-7